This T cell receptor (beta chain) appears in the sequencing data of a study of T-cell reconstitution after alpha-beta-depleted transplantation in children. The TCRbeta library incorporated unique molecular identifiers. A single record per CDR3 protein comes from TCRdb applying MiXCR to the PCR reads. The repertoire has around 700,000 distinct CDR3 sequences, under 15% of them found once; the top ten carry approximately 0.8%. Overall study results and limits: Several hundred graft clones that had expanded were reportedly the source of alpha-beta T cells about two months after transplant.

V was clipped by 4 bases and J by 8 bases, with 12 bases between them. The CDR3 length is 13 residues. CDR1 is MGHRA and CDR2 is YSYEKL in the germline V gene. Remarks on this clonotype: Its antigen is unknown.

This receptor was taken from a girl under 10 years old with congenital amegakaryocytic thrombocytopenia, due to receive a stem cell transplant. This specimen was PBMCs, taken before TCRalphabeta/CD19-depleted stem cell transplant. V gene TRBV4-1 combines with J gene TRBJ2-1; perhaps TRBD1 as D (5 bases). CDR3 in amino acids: CASSPPGYDEQFF. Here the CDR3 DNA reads TGCGCCAGCAGCCCCCCAGGGTACGATGAGCAGTTCTTC.